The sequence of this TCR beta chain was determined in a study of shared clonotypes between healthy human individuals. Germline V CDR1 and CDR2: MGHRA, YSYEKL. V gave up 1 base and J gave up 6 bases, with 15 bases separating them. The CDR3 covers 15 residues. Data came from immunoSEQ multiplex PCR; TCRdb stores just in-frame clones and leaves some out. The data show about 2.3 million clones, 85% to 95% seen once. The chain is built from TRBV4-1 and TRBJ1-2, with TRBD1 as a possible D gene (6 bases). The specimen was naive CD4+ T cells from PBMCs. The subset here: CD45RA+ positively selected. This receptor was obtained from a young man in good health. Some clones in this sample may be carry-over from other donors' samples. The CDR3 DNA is TGCGCCAGCAGCCAAGTAGTTAGGACAGCGAATGGCTACACCTTC. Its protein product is CASSQVVRTANGYTF.